A single sample is the source of the 14 T cell receptor beta chains below, sequenced in a study of beta chain features in type 1 diabetes. The authors reverse transcribed all of the isolated RNA, so sequencing captured expressed TCRB transcripts. Clones were sequenced by immunoSEQ multiplex PCR, and TCRdb holds only the in-frame ones, with some missing. The data show 200,000 to 250,000 clones, about 9.3% seen once. The sequencing sample was made of naive CD4+ T cells from blood. These receptors originate from a woman aged 18-29 years in good health.

The chain combines TRBV18 with TRBJ1-6; 8 bases agree with TRBD1. CDR1 is KGHSH, CDR2 LQKENI, per germline. V was pared by 6 bases and J by 8 bases, with 15 bases of the junction left unmatched. CDR3 length: 17 amino acids. CDR3 sequence (DNA): TGTGCCAGCTCCCTCAGAGGACAGGGAGGTTCCCATTCACCCCTCCACTTT. This sequence encodes CASSLRGQGGSHSPLHF.

This clone was observed a handful of times. This sequence joins TRBV6-5 and TRBJ1-3; unclear D gene. The CDR3 consists of 15 residues. Germline assignment: CDR1 MNHEY and CDR2 SVGAGI. V lost 6 bases and J 0 bases, leaving 12 bases between the germline ends. CDR3 nucleotides: TGTGCCAGCAGATCTACCGGAGACTCTGGAAACACCATATATTTT. Translation gives CASRSTGDSGNTIYF.

In this sample, this clone turned up a few times. The V gene is TRBV5-4, the J gene TRBJ1-4, with 8 bases aligning to TRBD1. CDR1 and CDR2 (germline): SGHNT, YYREEE (reference sequence). The CDR3 spans 14 residues. Germline trimming cut 3 bases from V and 2 bases from J; bases unmatched to any gene: 0. The CDR3 reads CASSSGGTNEKLFF. The CDR3 DNA is TGTGCCAGCAGCTCAGGGGGCACTAATGAAAAACTGTTTTTT.

This clone has more than one count but fewer than ten. The gene calls are TRBV7-8 and TRBJ2-7; TRBD1 matches 7 bases. This CDR3 region has 15 residues. Germline assignment: CDR1 SGHVS and CDR2 FQNEAQ. The J segment lost 4 bases and the V segment lost 5 bases, leaving 11 bases of the junction unmatched. CDR3 in amino acids: CASSHGQGGFYEQYF. The CDR3, as DNA: TGTGCCAGCAGCCATGGGCAAGGGGGCTTTTACGAGCAGTACTTC.

This clone has only a few counts. The chain uses TRBV9 and TRBJ1-1; tentative D call: TRBD1 (5 bases). The CDR3 is made up of 18 amino acids. Between the trimmed V and J ends, which lost 0 bases and 1 base, there was a span of 19 bases. CDR1 and CDR2 from the germline V gene are SGDLS and YYNGEE. The CDR3 here is CASSVVVWGGRGNTEAFF. CDR3 DNA sequence: TGTGCCAGCAGCGTAGTCGTTTGGGGGGGACGCGGGAACACTGAAGCTTTCTTT.

The gene calls are TRBV2 and TRBJ1-2; tentatively, D is TRBD1 (5 bases). The CDR3 runs 11 residues. Per germline, CDR1 SNHLY and CDR2 FYNNEI. Trimming removed 0 bases from V and 14 bases from J, with 10 bases in between. In DNA form, the CDR3 reads TGTGCCAGCAGTGAAGCAGGCAGGGTTACCTTC. This gives the protein CASSEAGRVTF.

This clone was picked up a small number of times. The chain couples TRBV21-1 to TRBJ2-1; TRBD1, the table's D call, was not compared with the DNA. TRBV21-1 constitutes a pseudogene. The CDR3 contains 14 residues. Here the CDR3 DNA reads TGTGCCAGCAGCGCGCCAGGGTACTACAATGAGCAGTTCTTC. It codes for CASSAPGYYNEQFF.

The CDR3, as DNA: TGTGCCAGCAGCTTAGCAAGGGAGCACGCGAACACCGGGGAGCTGTTTTTT. It encodes CASSLAREHANTGELFF. The rearrangement joins TRBV7-3 to TRBJ2-2; a possible D gene is TRBD2 (5 bases). Per the germline V gene, CDR1 is SGHTA and CDR2 is FQGTGA. The CDR3 has 17 amino acids. V lost 2 bases, J lost 0 bases, and 13 bases lay in between.

The chain joins TRBV2 to TRBJ2-7, with 8 bases that match TRBD1. The junction had 4 bases not matched to a gene; V was cut back by 4 bases and J by 5 bases. Germline values: CDR1 SNHLY, CDR2 FYNNEI. The CDR3 is 13 residues long. The CDR3 DNA is TGTGCCAGCAGTGGGACAGGGTCCCACGAGCAGTACTTC. Its protein product is CASSGTGSHEQYF.

The chain links TRBV5-1 to TRBJ2-3; 16 bases fit TRBD2. From germline, CDR1 is SGHRS and CDR2 YFSETQ. With V trimmed by 4 bases and J by 4 bases, 9 bases remained unmatched. The length of the CDR3 is 18 residues. The CDR3 nucleotides are TGCGCCAGCAGCCCCGGGACTAGCGGGGGGGCCAGGGCAGATACGCAGTATTTT. Protein sequence: CASSPGTSGGARADTQYF.

This clone was seen a few times. The chain is built from TRBV2 and TRBJ2-2, with TRBD2 matching over 13 bases. Per germline, CDR1 SNHLY and CDR2 FYNNEI. This CDR3 is built from 20 residues. Unmatched junction bases numbered 17, after V lost 5 bases and J lost 5 bases. The CDR3 DNA is TGTGCCAGCAGTCTACTTCGGACTAGCGGGAGCCCCTTGGGGACCGGGGAGCTGTTTTTT. Its protein is CASSLLRTSGSPLGTGELFF.

V gene TRBV7-2 combines with J gene TRBJ1-1, with 8 positions matching TRBD1. V was clipped by 5 bases and J by 4 bases; unmatched bases: 9. In germline, CDR1 is SGHTA, CDR2 FQGNSA. The CDR3 spans 15 residues. The CDR3 DNA reads as TGTGCCAGCAGCCGGGACAGGTCCCTGGGCACTGAAGCTTTCTTT. Translation: CASSRDRSLGTEAFF.

A few counts support this clone. V gene TRBV9 combines with J gene TRBJ2-7; 9 nucleotides line up with TRBD2. The CDR3 is 15 residues long. CDR1 and CDR2 (germline): SGDLS, YYNGEE. Unmatched junction bases numbered 6, after V lost 0 bases and J lost 5 bases. The CDR3, as DNA: TGTGCCAGCAGCGTAGTGGCTAGCGGGGTCGACGAGCAGTACTTC. Translation: CASSVVASGVDEQYF.

The chain carries TRBV6-5 and TRBJ2-7, with D tentatively TRBD1 (6 bases). The CDR3 covers 14 residues. V lost 5 bases and J lost 8, with 19 bases in between. Per the germline V gene, CDR1 is MNHEY and CDR2 is SVGAGI. CDR3 amino acids: CASSLDRKPAQQYF. CDR3 nucleotide sequence: TGTGCCAGCAGTCTGGACAGAAAACCCGCTCAGCAGTACTTC.